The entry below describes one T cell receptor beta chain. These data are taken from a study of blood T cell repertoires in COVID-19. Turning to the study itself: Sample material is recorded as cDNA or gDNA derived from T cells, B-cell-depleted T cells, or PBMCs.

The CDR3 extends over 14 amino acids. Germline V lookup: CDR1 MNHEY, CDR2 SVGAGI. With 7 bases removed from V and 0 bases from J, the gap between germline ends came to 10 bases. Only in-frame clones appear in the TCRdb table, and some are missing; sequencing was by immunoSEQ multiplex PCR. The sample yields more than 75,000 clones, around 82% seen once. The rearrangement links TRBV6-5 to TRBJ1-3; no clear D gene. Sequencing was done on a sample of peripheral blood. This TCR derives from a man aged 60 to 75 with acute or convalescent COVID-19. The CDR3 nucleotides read TGTGCCAGCAACGGCGGTATCTCTGGAAACACCATATATTTT. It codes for CASNGGISGNTIYF.